The TCR beta chain described here comes from a study of blood T cell repertoires in COVID-19. Background on the study: COVID-19 samples collected from the United States, Italy and Spain covered acute and convalescent phases.

In the original processing: How many nucleated cells were present was estimated from reference gene primer amplification. Profiled with immunoSEQ multiplex PCR; TCRdb holds only in-frame clones, not every one. The V and J calls and the clone size are those of that table, but D and trimming were determined from the DNA. The sample lists around 170,000 clones, under 80% occurring once. V dropped 2 bases and J dropped 2; count of bases not matched to a gene: 2. CDR3 length: 15 residues. CDR1 and CDR2 (germline): SGHRS, YFSETQ. The clonotype originates from a woman aged 80 or over with acute or convalescent COVID-19. The sequenced sample consisted of peripheral blood. This chain joins TRBV5-1 and TRBJ2-3, with 10 nucleotides matching TRBD1. Written as DNA, the CDR3 is TGCGCCAGCAGCTTAGGGACAGGGGACACAGATACGCAGTATTTT. Its translation: CASSLGTGDTDTQYF.